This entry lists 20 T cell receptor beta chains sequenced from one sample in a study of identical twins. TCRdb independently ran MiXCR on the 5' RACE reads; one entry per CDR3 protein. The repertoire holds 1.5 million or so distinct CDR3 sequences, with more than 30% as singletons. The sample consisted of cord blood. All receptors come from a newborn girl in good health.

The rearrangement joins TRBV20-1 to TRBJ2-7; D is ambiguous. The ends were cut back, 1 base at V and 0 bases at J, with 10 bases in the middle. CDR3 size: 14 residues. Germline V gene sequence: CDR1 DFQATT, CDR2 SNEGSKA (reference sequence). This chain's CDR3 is CSARGPSSSYEQYF. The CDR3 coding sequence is TGCAGTGCTAGAGGTCCTTCCTCCTCCTACGAGCAGTACTTC.

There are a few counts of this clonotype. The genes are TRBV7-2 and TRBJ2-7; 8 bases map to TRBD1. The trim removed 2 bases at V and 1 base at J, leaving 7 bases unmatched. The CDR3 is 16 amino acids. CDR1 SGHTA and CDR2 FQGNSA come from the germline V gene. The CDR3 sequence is CASSLFGTGPSYEQYF. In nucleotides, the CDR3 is TGTGCCAGCAGCTTATTCGGGACAGGTCCGTCCTACGAGCAGTACTTC.

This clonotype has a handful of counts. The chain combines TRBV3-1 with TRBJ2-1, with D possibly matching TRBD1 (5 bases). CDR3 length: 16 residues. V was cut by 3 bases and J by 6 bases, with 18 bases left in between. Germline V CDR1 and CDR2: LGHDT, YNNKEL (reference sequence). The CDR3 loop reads CASSQARTGASNEQFF. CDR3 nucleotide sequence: TGTGCCAGCAGCCAGGCTCGAACAGGAGCCAGCAATGAGCAGTTCTTC.

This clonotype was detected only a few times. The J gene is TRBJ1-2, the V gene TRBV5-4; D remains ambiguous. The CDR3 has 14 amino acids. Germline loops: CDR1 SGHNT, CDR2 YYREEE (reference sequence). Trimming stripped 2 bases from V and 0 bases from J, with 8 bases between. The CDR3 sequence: CASSFFQANYGYTF. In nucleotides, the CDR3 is TGTGCCAGCAGCTTCTTTCAAGCTAACTATGGCTACACCTTC.

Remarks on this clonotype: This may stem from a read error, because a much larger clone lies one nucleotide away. CDR3 sequence (DNA): TGCAGCTTTCACAGGGGAAACGCAGATACGCAGTATTTT. Protein product: CSFHRGNADTQYF. J is TRBJ2-3 and V is TRBV29-1; 7 bases match TRBD1. Germline V gives CDR1 SQVTM, CDR2 ANQGSEA. V was clipped by 8 bases and J by 4 bases; unmatched bases: 9. CDR3 size: 13 residues.

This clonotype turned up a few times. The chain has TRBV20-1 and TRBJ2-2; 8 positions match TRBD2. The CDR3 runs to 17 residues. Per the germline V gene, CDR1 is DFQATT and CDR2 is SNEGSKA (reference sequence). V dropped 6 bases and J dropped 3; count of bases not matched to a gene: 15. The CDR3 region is CSALPPAGREDTGELFF. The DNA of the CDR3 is TGCAGTGCCCTTCCCCCAGCGGGGCGGGAGGACACCGGGGAGCTGTTTTTT.

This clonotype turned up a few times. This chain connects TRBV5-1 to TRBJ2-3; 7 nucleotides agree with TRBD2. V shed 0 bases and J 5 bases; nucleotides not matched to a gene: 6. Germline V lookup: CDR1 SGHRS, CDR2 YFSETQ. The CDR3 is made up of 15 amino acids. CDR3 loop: CASSLGSGIRDTQYF. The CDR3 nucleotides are TGCGCCAGCAGCTTGGGGAGCGGGATTAGAGATACGCAGTATTTT.

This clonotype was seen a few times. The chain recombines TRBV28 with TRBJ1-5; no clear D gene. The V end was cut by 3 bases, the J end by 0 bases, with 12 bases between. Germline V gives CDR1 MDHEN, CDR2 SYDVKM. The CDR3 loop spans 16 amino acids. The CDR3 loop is CASSFAAWGSNQPQHF. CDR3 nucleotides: TGTGCCAGCAGTTTCGCCGCCTGGGGTAGCAATCAGCCCCAGCATTTT.

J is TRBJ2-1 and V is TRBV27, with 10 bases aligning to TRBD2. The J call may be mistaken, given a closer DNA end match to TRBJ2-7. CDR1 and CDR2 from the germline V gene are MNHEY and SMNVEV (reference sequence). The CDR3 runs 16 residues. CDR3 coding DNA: TGTGCCAGCAGTCGTTGGACTAGCGGCCTATACAATGAGCAGTACTTC. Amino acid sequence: CASSRWTSGLYNEQYF.

The CDR3 spells CSARTNYNEQFF. CDR3 nucleotides: TGCAGTGCTAGAACTAATTACAATGAGCAGTTCTTC. The chain carries TRBV20-1 and TRBJ2-1; D uncertain. Per germline, CDR1 DFQATT and CDR2 SNEGSKA (reference sequence). Trimming removed 2 bases from V and 4 bases from J, with 6 bases in between. The CDR3 consists of 12 residues.

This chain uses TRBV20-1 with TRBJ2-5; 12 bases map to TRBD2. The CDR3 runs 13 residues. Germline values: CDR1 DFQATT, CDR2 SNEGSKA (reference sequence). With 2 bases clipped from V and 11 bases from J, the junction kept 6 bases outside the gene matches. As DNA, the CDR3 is TGCAGTGCTAGACTAGCGGGAGGGAAGGAGCAGTACTTC. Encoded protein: CSARLAGGKEQYF.

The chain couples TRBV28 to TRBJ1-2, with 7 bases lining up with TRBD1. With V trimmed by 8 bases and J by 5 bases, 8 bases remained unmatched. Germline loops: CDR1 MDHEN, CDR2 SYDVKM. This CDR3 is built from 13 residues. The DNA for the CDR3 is TGTGCCAGCCACTCCGGGACAGAATATGGCTACACCTTC. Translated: CASHSGTEYGYTF.

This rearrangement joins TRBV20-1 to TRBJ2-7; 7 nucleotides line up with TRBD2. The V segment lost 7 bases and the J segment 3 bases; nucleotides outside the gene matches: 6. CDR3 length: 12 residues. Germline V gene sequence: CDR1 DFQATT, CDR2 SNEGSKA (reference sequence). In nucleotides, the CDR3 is TGCAGTGTTGAGCGGGGCGTCTACGAGCAGTACTTC. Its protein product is CSVERGVYEQYF.

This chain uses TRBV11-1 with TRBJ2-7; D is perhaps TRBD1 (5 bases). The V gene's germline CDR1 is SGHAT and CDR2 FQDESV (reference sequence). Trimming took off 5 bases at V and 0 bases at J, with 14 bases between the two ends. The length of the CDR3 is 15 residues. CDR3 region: CASSRFQGSSYEQYV. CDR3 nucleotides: TGTGCCAGCAGCCGTTTTCAGGGAAGCTCCTACGAGCAGTACGTC.

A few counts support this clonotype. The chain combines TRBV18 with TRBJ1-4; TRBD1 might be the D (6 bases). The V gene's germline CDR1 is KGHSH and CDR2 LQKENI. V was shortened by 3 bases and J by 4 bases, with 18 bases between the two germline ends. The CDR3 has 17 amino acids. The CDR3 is CASSPGKDRPLNEKLFF. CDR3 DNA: TGTGCCAGCTCACCGGGCAAGGACAGACCTCTTAATGAAAAACTGTTTTTT.

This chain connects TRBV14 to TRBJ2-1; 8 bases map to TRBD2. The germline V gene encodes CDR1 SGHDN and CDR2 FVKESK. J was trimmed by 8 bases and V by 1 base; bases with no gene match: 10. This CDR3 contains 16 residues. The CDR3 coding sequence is TGTGCCAGCAGCCAAGTGTCGGGGGGGCTAAGGGATGAGCAGTTCTTC. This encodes CASSQVSGGLRDEQFF.

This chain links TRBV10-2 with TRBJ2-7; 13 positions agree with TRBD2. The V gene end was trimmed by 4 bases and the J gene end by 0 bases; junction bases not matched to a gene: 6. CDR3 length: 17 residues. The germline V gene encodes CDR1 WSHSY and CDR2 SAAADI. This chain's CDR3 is CASSVTSGRTYSYEQYF. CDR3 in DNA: TGCGCCAGCAGTGTGACTAGCGGGAGGACTTACTCCTACGAGCAGTACTTC.

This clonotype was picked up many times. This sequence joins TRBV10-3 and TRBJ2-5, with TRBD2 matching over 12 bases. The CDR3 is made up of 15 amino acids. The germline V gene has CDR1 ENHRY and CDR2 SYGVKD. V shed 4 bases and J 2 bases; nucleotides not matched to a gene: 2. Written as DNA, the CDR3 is TGTGCCATCAGTGGGACTAGCGGGGCACAAGAGACCCAGTACTTC. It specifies CAISGTSGAQETQYF.

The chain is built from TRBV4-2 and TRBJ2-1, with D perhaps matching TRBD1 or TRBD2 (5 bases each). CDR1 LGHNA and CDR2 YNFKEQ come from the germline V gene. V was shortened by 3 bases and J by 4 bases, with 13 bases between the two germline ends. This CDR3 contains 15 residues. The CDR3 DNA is TGTGCCAGCAGCCATGGGGCGGGCCCGTACAATGAGCAGTTCTTC. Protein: CASSHGAGPYNEQFF.

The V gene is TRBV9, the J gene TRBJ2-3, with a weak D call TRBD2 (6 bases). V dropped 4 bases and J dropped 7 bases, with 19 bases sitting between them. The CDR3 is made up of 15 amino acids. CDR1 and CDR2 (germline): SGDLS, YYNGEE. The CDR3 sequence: CASSRRDSYVYTQYF. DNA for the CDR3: TGTGCCAGCAGCAGGCGGGACTCTTATGTATATACGCAGTATTTT.